This T cell receptor beta chain derives from a study of T cell responses to AZD1222 COVID-19 vaccine. Whole-study results and caveats: Compared with day 0, the breadth and depth of the Spike-specific TCR repertoire rose significantly after two doses of AZD1222. Close to half of all spike-specific TCRs reportedly target regions of the variants that are unmutated. Donors in the cohort were predominantly white British and more often female, and clonal diversity was possibly underestimated.

Using immunoSEQ multiplex PCR, the repertoire was profiled, and TCRdb retains in-frame clones only, with some absent. The table records under 150,000 clones, 93% of them present only once. Comments on this clone: Its antigen is not known.

The source was peripheral blood, collected on day 0 of AZD1222 vaccination. This TCR derives from an adult in good health.

The CDR3 loop is CASSLVTGGMNTEAFF. Written as DNA, the CDR3 is TGTGCCAGCAGCTTAGTTACAGGGGGGATGAACACTGAAGCTTTCTTT. This chain joins TRBV7-2 and TRBJ1-1; TRBD1 agrees at 8 bases. J lost 0 bases, V lost 1 base, and 4 bases had no gene match. Germline V gives CDR1 SGHTA, CDR2 FQGNSA. The CDR3 extends over 16 amino acids.